These 10 T cell receptor beta chains were sequenced from one sample in a study of response to subunit inactivated influenza vaccine. TCRdb called the RT-PCR reads again in MiXCR, with one record for every CDR3 protein. The sample lists approximately 570,000 distinct CDR3 sequences, under 9% occurring once. The sample in question was PBMCs from blood, obtained about 23 months after vaccination. These receptors all come from a man in his fifties or sixties who received an inactivated influenza vaccine.

This clonotype was picked up many times. The chain combines TRBV7-9 with TRBJ2-2, with D perhaps TRBD1 (7 bases). V was clipped by 1 base and J by 3 bases, with 15 bases between them. Germline V CDR1 and CDR2: SEHNR, FQNEAQ (reference sequence). The CDR3 covers 17 residues. The CDR3 loop reads CASSLGWTGLYTGELFF. CDR3 nucleotide sequence: TGTGCCAGCAGCTTAGGTTGGACAGGACTATACACCGGGGAGCTGTTTTTT.

The CDR3 loop is CASSSGQGITGNTIYF. CDR3 nucleotide sequence: TGTGCCAGCAGCTCAGGACAGGGGATCACTGGAAACACCATATATTTT. The V call is TRBV5-5, the J call TRBJ1-3, with 9 bases that match TRBD1. CDR3 length equals 16 residues. Per germline, CDR1 SGHKS and CDR2 YYEKEE (reference sequence). V lost 3 bases and J lost 2; bases outside the gene matches: 6.

J is TRBJ2-7 and V is TRBV5-1; weak D call: TRBD1 (5 bases). Germline CDR1 is SGHRS and CDR2 is YFSETQ. CDR3 size: 13 residues. Trimming removed 5 bases at V and 3 bases at J, with 12 bases between. The DNA for the CDR3 is TGCGCCAGCAGACAGGACGGCGGCTACGAGCAGTACTTC. Its protein product is CASRQDGGYEQYF.

This clonotype was seen repeatedly, ten times or more. V usage is TRBV12-3 or TRBV12-4 and J usage is TRBJ1-4; the match to TRBD1 covers 9 bases. The V gene end was trimmed by 5 bases and the J gene end by 4 bases; junction bases not matched to a gene: 5. The length of the CDR3 is 15 residues. DNA for the CDR3: TGTGCCAGCAGTCCCGGGACAGGGATTAATGAAAAACTGTTTTTT. It is translated as CASSPGTGINEKLFF.

This clonotype occurred a few times. The chain combines TRBV30 with TRBJ2-3, with TRBD2 matching over 7 bases. CDR1 GTSNPN and CDR2 SVGIG come from the germline V gene (reference sequence). This CDR3 has 15 amino acids. The V and J ends lost 2 bases and 4 bases, in that order; junction bases with no gene match: 9. CDR3 bases: TGTGCCTGGAGTCTAGGCAGCGGGAAATCAGATACGCAGTATTTT. It specifies CAWSLGSGKSDTQYF.

J is TRBJ2-7 and V is TRBV5-1; TRBD1 agrees at 9 bases. Trimming cost V 4 bases and J 0 bases; bases outside gene matches: 2. The CDR3 is 14 residues long. CDR1 SGHRS and CDR2 YFSETQ come from the germline V gene. CDR3 protein: CASSGTGISYEQYF. The CDR3 nucleotides read TGCGCCAGCAGCGGGACAGGGATCTCCTACGAGCAGTACTTC.

There are a few counts of this clonotype. The V gene is TRBV20-1, the J gene TRBJ2-7; D remains ambiguous. Trimming removed 3 bases from V and 2 bases from J, with 14 bases in between. The CDR3 is 14 residues long. Per germline, CDR1 DFQATT and CDR2 SNEGSKA (reference sequence). The CDR3 DNA follows: TGCAGTGCTAGTCAGGCAGGAAGCACCTACGAGCAGTACTTC. Its protein is CSASQAGSTYEQYF.

This clonotype has a handful of counts. The V call is TRBV20-1, the J call TRBJ1-1; possibly TRBD1 for D (6 bases). CDR1 and CDR2 (germline): DFQATT, SNEGSKA (reference sequence). The CDR3 is 14 amino acids. V lost 3 bases, J lost 6 bases, and 17 bases lay in between. The CDR3 region is CSARPADRIAEAFF. The CDR3 DNA reads as TGCAGTGCTAGGCCGGCTGACAGGATAGCTGAAGCTTTCTTT.

The chain is built from TRBV5-1 and TRBJ2-1; 7 bases line up with TRBD2. The germline V gene encodes CDR1 SGHRS and CDR2 YFSETQ. This CDR3 spans 18 amino acids. After removal of 1 base from V and 0 bases from J, the junction contained 10 bases not matched to a gene. The CDR3 DNA is TGCGCCAGCAGCTTGCGCGCCGGACTAGGGAGCTCCTACAATGAGCAGTTCTTC. Its protein product is CASSLRAGLGSSYNEQFF.

This clonotype came up many times. V and J are TRBV3-1 and TRBJ2-7; D not resolved. This CDR3 is built from 12 residues. From germline, CDR1 is LGHDT and CDR2 YNNKEL (reference sequence). V lost 4 bases and J 6 bases, leaving 10 bases between the germline ends. CDR3 residues: CASSRVDFEQYF. CDR3 DNA: TGTGCCAGCAGCCGCGTGGATTTCGAGCAGTACTTC.